The 26 T cell receptor beta chains below were found in one sample sequenced in a study of cytomegalovirus exposure and HLA in healthy donors (dated by TCRdb to about 2017). Library method: the immunoSEQ multiplex PCR assay. For the multiplex PCR, a mixture combining 60 forward primers for TCR Vbeta segments and 13 reverse primers for TCR Jbeta segments was used. In TCRdb, the immuneACCESS table is reduced to in-frame sequences with V and J assigned. These tables do not hold every clone; where another copy was compared, an unresolved V gene accounts for under half, and the others remain unexplained. Present in this sample are fewer than 250,000 clones, roughly 79% of which were seen just once. The ten biggest clones cover roughly 2% of the sample. The sample was PBMCs. These receptors all come from a man younger than 35 in good health and CMV-seronegative.

The chain uses TRBV29-1 and TRBJ2-5; weak D call: TRBD2 (7 bases). CDR1 is SQVTM, CDR2 ANQGSEA, per germline. Trimming took off 3 bases at V and 5 bases at J, with 13 bases between the two ends. This CDR3 is 13 amino acids long. The CDR3 DNA reads TGCAGCGTTGATGGGGGGGCGAGGGAGACCCAGTACTTC. It translates to CSVDGGARETQYF.

The chain couples TRBV28 to TRBJ2-1; D ambiguous. The CDR3 has 14 amino acids. V was trimmed by 2 bases and J by 4 bases, leaving 9 bases between them. Germline CDR1 MDHEN, CDR2 SYDVKM. CDR3 amino acids: CASSLEENYNEQFF. CDR3 coding DNA: TGTGCCAGCAGTTTAGAGGAGAATTACAATGAGCAGTTCTTC.

CDR3 sequence: CASRTGGVKDQPQHF. The CDR3 nucleotides read TGTGCCTCGAGGACAGGGGGCGTAAAGGATCAGCCCCAGCATTTT. The genes are TRBV30 and TRBJ1-5; TRBD1 agrees at 11 bases. V lost 7 bases and J lost 5; bases outside the gene matches: 10. The CDR3 consists of 15 residues. Germline V lookup: CDR1 GTSNPN, CDR2 SVGIG (reference sequence). Full variable domain (outside the CDR3, taken from reference TRBV30 and TRBJ1-5): SQTIHQWPATLVQPVGSPLSLECTVEGTSNPNLYWYRQAAGRGLQLLFYSVGIGQISSEVPQNLSASRPQDRQFILSSKKLLLSDSGFYLCASRTGGVKDQPQHFGDGTRLSIL.

The J gene is TRBJ2-3, the V gene TRBV5-1; 10 bases match TRBD1. Germline CDR1 and CDR2: SGHRS and YFSETQ. Unmatched junction bases numbered 8, after V lost 0 bases and J lost 4 bases. This CDR3 spans 17 amino acids. CDR3 region: CASSLVPTGGVSDTQYF. CDR3 bases: TGCGCCAGCAGCTTGGTTCCGACAGGGGGCGTCTCAGATACGCAGTATTTT.

This clone came up a few times. The chain couples TRBV6-5 to TRBJ1-2; D remains ambiguous. This CDR3 has 14 amino acids. The germline CDR1 and CDR2 sequences are MNHEY and SVGAGI. The V gene lost 0 bases and the J gene lost 2 bases, with 7 bases spanning the gap. CDR3 sequence: CASSYSTKNYGYTF. Here the CDR3 DNA reads TGTGCCAGCAGTTACTCCACTAAAAACTATGGCTACACCTTC.

This chain joins TRBV29-1 and TRBJ2-5; possibly TRBD1 for D (5 bases). There are 12 residues in the CDR3. Germline V gene lookup returns CDR1 SQVTM and CDR2 ANQGSEA. The V gene lost 4 bases and the J gene lost 5 bases, with 11 bases spanning the gap. The CDR3 is CSVGQGIETQYF. The CDR3, as DNA: TGCAGCGTTGGTCAGGGTATCGAGACCCAGTACTTC.

The chain has TRBV10-3 and TRBJ1-2; 8 bases match TRBD1. The germline V gene encodes CDR1 ENHRY and CDR2 SYGVKD. The CDR3 totals 16 residues. In DNA, the CDR3 is TGTGGGTCGTCAGGGGGCGCCTCCACCTCTCCCTATGGCTACACCTTC. This gives the protein CGSSGGASTSPYGYTF.

The genes are TRBV11-3 and TRBJ1-1, with D hard to call. CDR3 size: 15 residues. The germline V and J ends were trimmed by 1 base and 0 bases, with 9 bases remaining between them. CDR1 SGHNT and CDR2 YENEEA come from the germline V gene. In nucleotides, the CDR3 is TGTGCCAGCAGCTTAGGGCAATTCGTGAACACTGAAGCTTTCTTT. Translating gives CASSLGQFVNTEAFF.

This rearrangement joins TRBV4-3 to TRBJ2-3, with TRBD1 identical over 8 bases. The V gene end was trimmed by 0 bases and the J gene end by 4 bases; junction bases not matched to a gene: 12. This CDR3 contains 18 residues. Germline-derived CDR1 and CDR2 are LGHNA and YSLEER. This CDR3 is CASSQDHGGRGLPDTQYF. The CDR3 DNA reads TGCGCCAGCAGCCAAGATCATGGAGGCAGGGGGCTCCCAGATACGCAGTATTTT.

This chain uses TRBV6-6 with TRBJ2-1; D might be TRBD2 (6 bases). V was trimmed by 8 bases and J by 4 bases, leaving 15 bases between them. This CDR3 is 14 amino acids long. Per the germline V gene, CDR1 is MNHNY and CDR2 is SVGAGI (reference sequence). This CDR3 reads CASSPGTLYNEQFF. CDR3 sequence (DNA): TGTGCCAGCTCCCCCGGGACTTTGTACAATGAGCAGTTCTTC.

This rearrangement joins TRBV28 to TRBJ2-2; D possibly corresponds to TRBD2 (7 bases). Deletions cut 8 bases from V and 4 bases from J, with 17 bases between. The CDR3 covers 15 residues. Germline assignment: CDR1 MDHEN and CDR2 SYDVKM. The CDR3 DNA reads TGTGCCAGCCTACACCCGGGGGGCCGCACCGGGGAGCTGTTTTTT. Its translation: CASLHPGGRTGELFF.

The chain has TRBV5-1 and TRBJ2-7, with 7 bases aligning to TRBD2. This CDR3 contains 14 residues. V trimming: 0 bases; J trimming: 2 bases; junction bases outside the gene matches: 2. Looked up from germline, CDR1 is SGHRS and CDR2 is YFSETQ. CDR3 in amino acids: CASSLASGAYEQYF. DNA for the CDR3: TGCGCCAGCAGCTTGGCCAGCGGGGCCTACGAGCAGTACTTC.

This chain uses TRBV5-1 with TRBJ2-1, with 8 nucleotides matching TRBD1. There are 15 residues in the CDR3. V lost 0 bases, J lost 5 bases, and 4 bases stayed unmatched. Germline V gene lookup returns CDR1 SGHRS and CDR2 YFSETQ. CDR3 bases: TGCGCCAGCAGCTTGGCCGGACAGGGTGACAATGAGCAGTTCTTC. Protein: CASSLAGQGDNEQFF.

V is TRBV15 and J is TRBJ2-1; 14 nucleotides line up with TRBD2. Germline loops: CDR1 LNHNV, CDR2 YYDKDF (reference sequence). J was trimmed by 6 bases and V by 6 bases; bases with no gene match: 4. This CDR3 is built from 15 residues. The CDR3 loop reads CATRTTSGRVNEQFF. DNA for the CDR3: TGTGCCACCAGGACGACTAGCGGGAGGGTCAATGAGCAGTTCTTC.

V usage is TRBV6-5 and J usage is TRBJ1-5; D call uncertain. Germline values: CDR1 MNHEY, CDR2 SVGAGI. V lost 6 bases to trimming and J lost 11 bases, with 17 bases between them. CDR3 length: 13 amino acids. In DNA, the CDR3 is TGTGCCAGCAGACCTCTCGGTCAACCGTCCCAGCATTTT. It is translated as CASRPLGQPSQHF.

This clone was recorded only once. The V call is TRBV6-6, the J call TRBJ1-1; the D is unclear. Deletions cut 7 bases from V and 1 base from J, with 13 bases between. Germline V CDR1 and CDR2: MNHNY, SVGAGI (reference sequence). There are 14 residues in the CDR3. In nucleotides, the CDR3 is TGTGCCAGCACTAGGGAGGGAAAGAACACTGAAGCTTTCTTT. Residues: CASTREGKNTEAFF.

Only one count was recorded for this clone. The V gene is TRBV6-4, the J gene TRBJ2-1, with TRBD2 matching over 8 bases. The germline V gene encodes CDR1 MRHNA and CDR2 SNTAGT. Trimming took 0 bases from V and 7 from J; bases not matched to a gene: 8. The length of the CDR3 is 16 residues. CDR3 in amino acids: CASSDSQAGEGNEQFF. Here the CDR3 DNA reads TGTGCCAGCAGTGACTCCCAAGCGGGAGAAGGAAATGAGCAGTTCTTC.

Note on this clone: One end of the junction varies from germline; a read error may be responsible. This rearrangement joins TRBV7-9 to TRBJ1-4; 8 bases are shared with TRBD1. Germline loops: CDR1 SEHNR, CDR2 FQNEAQ (reference sequence). CDR3 length equals 18 residues. CDR3 protein: CSSSRIFDRGATNEKLFF. CDR3 bases: TGTTCCAGCAGCCGGATTTTCGACAGGGGCGCAACTAATGAAAAACTGTTTTTT.

This clone was detected a few times. A junction end diverges from the germline sequence, so it may reflect a read error. The rearrangement joins TRBV7-7 to TRBJ2-7; TRBD2 is a possible D gene (5 bases). The CDR3 is 13 residues long. Germline V gene data show CDR1 as SSHAT and CDR2 as FNYEAQ (reference sequence). CDR3 DNA sequence: TGTGCTAGCAGCCCACTCGGAGGTGCCGAGCAGTACTTC. Its translation: CASSPLGGAEQYF.

The chain is built from TRBV7-8 and TRBJ2-7, with 7 bases fitting TRBD2. CDR3 length: 19 amino acids. Germline V lookup: CDR1 SGHVS, CDR2 FQNEAQ. The V gene end was trimmed by 2 bases and the J gene end by 0 bases; junction bases not matched to a gene: 16. CDR3 DNA sequence: TGTGCCAGCAGCTTAAGAAGGGATGGGATGCTAGCGGCCTCCTACGAGCAGTACTTC. Protein sequence: CASSLRRDGMLAASYEQYF.

The chain links TRBV5-1 to TRBJ1-3; D possibly corresponds to TRBD1 (5 bases). The CDR3 loop spans 15 amino acids. Germline CDR1 is SGHRS and CDR2 is YFSETQ. The V and J ends lost 3 bases and 1 base respectively, with 11 bases between them. The CDR3 sequence: CASSSLGTSGNTIYF. The DNA for the CDR3 is TGCGCCAGCAGCTCCCTAGGGACTTCTGGAAACACCATATATTTT.

This chain joins TRBV28 and TRBJ1-3, with D possibly matching TRBD1 (6 bases). The CDR3 is made up of 17 amino acids. Germline assignment: CDR1 MDHEN and CDR2 SYDVKM. With 2 bases removed from V and 1 base from J, the gap between germline ends came to 15 bases. The CDR3 protein is CASSLSRPQGSGNTIYF. The CDR3 nucleotides read TGTGCCAGCAGTTTAAGTAGGCCACAGGGATCTGGAAACACCATATATTTT.

This chain connects TRBV28 to TRBJ2-7, with 8 nucleotides matching TRBD2. Germline assignment: CDR1 MDHEN and CDR2 SYDVKM. The V gene end was trimmed by 8 bases and the J gene end by 1 base; junction bases not matched to a gene: 4. This CDR3 comprises 13 residues. DNA of the CDR3: TGTGCCAGCTTGATAGCGGGATCCTACGAGCAGTACTTC. As protein: CASLIAGSYEQYF.

The J gene is TRBJ1-3, the V gene TRBV28, with TRBD1 identical over 7 bases. The V gene end was trimmed by 8 bases and the J gene end by 5 bases; junction bases not matched to a gene: 6. The CDR3 totals 13 residues. Germline-derived CDR1 and CDR2 are MDHEN and SYDVKM. CDR3 coding DNA: TGTGCCAGCCGACAGGGCAGTCGAAACACCATATATTTT. Translated, it gives CASRQGSRNTIYF. The whole variable domain, remainder taken from reference TRBV28 and TRBJ1-3, is DVKVTQSSRYLVKRTGEKVFLECVQDMDHENMFWYRQDPGLGLRLIYFSYDVKMKEKGDIPEGYSVSREKKERFSLILESASTNQTSMYLCASRQGSRNTIYFGEGSWLTVV.

The chain links TRBV4-2 to TRBJ2-4; 10 positions agree with TRBD2. The CDR3 has 20 amino acids. Looked up from germline, CDR1 is LGHNA and CDR2 is YNFKEQ. The V segment lost 1 base and the J segment 0 bases; nucleotides outside the gene matches: 12. The chain's CDR3 is CASSQARRLAGILAKNIQYF. The CDR3 DNA sequence: TGTGCCAGCAGCCAAGCCCGTCGACTAGCGGGTATACTAGCCAAAAACATTCAGTACTTC.

This clone was observed a few times. The rearrangement joins TRBV27 to TRBJ2-5; a weak D match, TRBD1 (5 bases). CDR3 length: 14 amino acids. Germline V gives CDR1 MNHEY, CDR2 SMNVEV (reference sequence). The V and J ends lost 3 bases and 5 bases respectively, with 13 bases between them. CDR3 coding DNA: TGTGCCAGCAGTTTTGAGGAGAAGGGGGAGACCCAGTACTTC. Protein sequence: CASSFEEKGETQYF.